The 20 T cell receptor beta chains in this list originate from one sample, sequenced in a study of cytomegalovirus exposure and HLA in healthy donors. The PCR made use of 60 Vbeta and 13 Jbeta primers. Data came from immunoSEQ multiplex PCR; TCRdb stores just in-frame clones and leaves some out. The table lists some 120,000 clones, around four fifths of them singletons. Sequencing was carried out using PBMCs. All receptors come from a male donor in good health and CMV-seropositive.

This sequence joins TRBV30 and TRBJ2-5; TRBD2 aligns across 13 bases. This CDR3 has 16 residues. CDR1 is GTSNPN, CDR2 SVGIG, per germline (reference sequence). The junction had 9 bases not matched to a gene; V was cut back by 4 bases and J by 4 bases. The CDR3 spells CAWTRGLAGNLETQYF. The CDR3 DNA follows: TGTGCCTGGACCCGGGGACTAGCGGGGAACCTAGAGACCCAGTACTTC.

The chain combines TRBV28 with TRBJ1-5; 8 bases fit TRBD1. The CDR3 extends over 18 amino acids. V gave up 4 bases and J gave up 4 bases; unmatched junction bases: 15. From germline, CDR1 is MDHEN and CDR2 SYDVKM. CDR3 coding DNA: TGTGCCAGCAGTTCCGCCCCCTCCGGGACAGGTATTAATCAGCCCCAGCATTTT. Protein: CASSSAPSGTGINQPQHF.

The chain combines TRBV30 with TRBJ1-6; tentative D call: TRBD1 (6 bases). CDR3 length: 15 amino acids. V lost 0 bases, J lost 10 bases, and 16 bases lay in between. CDR1 and CDR2 (germline): GTSNPN, SVGIG (reference sequence). The DNA of the CDR3 is TGTGCCTGGAGTGTAGGGGGACATACGGGCTCACCCCTCCACTTT. Its protein is CAWSVGGHTGSPLHF.

The table lists this clone with a count of one. The chain has TRBV28 and TRBJ1-5; TRBD1 might be the D (5 bases). The CDR3 spans 14 residues. Trimming shortened V by 11 bases and J by 7 bases, and 21 bases separated the two germline ends. Germline CDR1 MDHEN, CDR2 SYDVKM. DNA for the CDR3: TGTGCCTCACGCCGGGGCGGGGCGACCCAGCCCCAGCATTTT. Its translation is CASRRGGATQPQHF.

The rearrangement uses TRBV5-1 and TRBJ2-5; 7 bases map to TRBD2. The DNA end lines up better with TRBJ2-7; the J call may be wrong. This CDR3 has 14 residues. In germline, CDR1 is SGHRS, CDR2 YFSETQ. The CDR3 region has the DNA TGCGCCAGCAGCAGGGAGGGGACGGGCTACGAGCAGTACTTC. It specifies CASSREGTGYEQYF.

The gene calls are TRBV11-2 and TRBJ2-5; 11 nucleotides line up with TRBD1. CDR1 is SGHAT, CDR2 FQNNGV, per germline. The J segment lost 2 bases and the V segment lost 1 base, leaving 9 bases of the junction unmatched. The CDR3 consists of 18 residues. CDR3 DNA: TGTGCCAGCAGCTTAGTAGGGACAGGGGGTGGGACACAAGAGACCCAGTACTTC. It translates to CASSLVGTGGGTQETQYF.

V is TRBV19 and J is TRBJ2-1; 9 positions match TRBD2. Trimming cost V 5 bases and J 10 bases; bases outside gene matches: 9. From germline, CDR1 is LNHDA and CDR2 SQIVND (reference sequence). The CDR3 length is 14 residues. The CDR3 DNA sequence: TGTGCCAGTAGTGAGAGCGGGAGGCTCTACGAGCAGTTCTTC. Protein sequence: CASSESGRLYEQFF. The variable domain in full, completed from reference TRBV19 and TRBJ2-1, reads DGGITQSPKYLFRKEGQNVTLSCEQNLNHDAMYWYRQDPGQGLRLIYYSQIVNDFQKGDIAEGYSVSREKKESFPLTVTSAQKNPTAFYLCASSESGRLYEQFFGPGTRLTVL.

Of note for this clone: Other DNA sequences in this sample translate to the same CDR3. CDR3 protein: CASRIAGPNNEQFF. The CDR3 coding sequence is TGTGCCAGCAGGATAGCGGGCCCTAACAATGAGCAGTTCTTC. The chain combines TRBV6-5 with TRBJ2-1, with 7 bases identical to TRBD2. Germline CDR1 reads MNHEY; CDR2 reads SVGAGI. This CDR3 contains 14 residues. V lost 6 bases, J lost 5 bases, and 7 bases stayed unmatched.

V and J are TRBV9 and TRBJ2-7; D gene ambiguous. Per germline, CDR1 SGDLS and CDR2 YYNGEE. The CDR3 extends over 14 amino acids. The V and J ends lost 3 bases and 2 bases respectively, with 12 bases between them. CDR3 nucleotides: TGTGCCAGCAGCGATGGGCTGATTCCCTACGAGCAGTACTTC. Protein product: CASSDGLIPYEQYF.

This chain uses TRBV19 with TRBJ1-3; D might be TRBD1 (5 bases). The germline CDR1 and CDR2 sequences are LNHDA and SQIVND (reference sequence). The CDR3 covers 13 residues. The V end was cut by 3 bases, the J end by 7 bases, with 10 bases between. CDR3 sequence reads: CASSIGGANTIYF. The CDR3 region has the DNA TGTGCCAGTAGTATCGGGGGAGCTAACACCATATATTTT.

CDR3 bases: TGTGCCAGCAGCTTGGGTGGTGAGCGCGAAGCTTTCTTT. Translation: CASSLGGEREAFF. This chain connects TRBV5-4 to TRBJ1-1; D not certain. The CDR3 loop spans 13 amino acids. Germline V gene sequence: CDR1 SGHNT, CDR2 YYREEE (reference sequence). The germline V and J ends were trimmed by 0 bases and 8 bases, with 11 bases remaining between them.

The chain combines TRBV27 with TRBJ1-1; D remains ambiguous. Trimming shortened V by 6 bases and J by 2 bases, and 16 bases separated the two germline ends. Germline loops: CDR1 MNHEY, CDR2 SMNVEV (reference sequence). CDR3 size: 15 residues. The CDR3: CASRLESGYNTEAFF. The CDR3 DNA is TGTGCCAGCAGGCTAGAAAGCGGGTATAACACTGAAGCTTTCTTT.

The V gene is TRBV5-8, the J gene TRBJ1-2; D gene unclear. Germline CDR1 is SGHTS and CDR2 is YDEGEE. V was trimmed by 7 bases and J by 2 bases, leaving 12 bases between them. The CDR3 is made up of 13 amino acids. Here the CDR3 reads CASPAGSNYGYTF. CDR3 bases: TGTGCCAGCCCGGCGGGGTCAAACTATGGCTACACCTTC.

This clone was counted between two and nine times. The genes are TRBV25-1 and TRBJ2-7; 13 nucleotides align to TRBD2. The CDR3 is 16 residues long. Per the germline V gene, CDR1 is MGHDK and CDR2 is SYGVNS. With 1 base clipped from V and 6 bases from J, the junction kept 6 bases outside the gene matches. CDR3 in amino acids: CASSEFLTSGRAEQYF. Written as DNA, the CDR3 is TGTGCCAGCAGTGAATTCCTAACTAGCGGGAGGGCCGAGCAGTACTTC.

The genes are TRBV2 and TRBJ2-3; 7 nucleotides align to TRBD2. The CDR3 runs 19 residues. J was trimmed by 0 bases and V by 6 bases; bases with no gene match: 18. Germline CDR1 SNHLY, CDR2 FYNNEI. The CDR3 DNA reads as TGTGCCAGCAGCCGCGATGGACCTAGCGGAAGAACTAGCACAGATACGCAGTATTTT. The encoded protein is CASSRDGPSGRTSTDTQYF.

This clone was seen a single time. V and J are TRBV19 and TRBJ2-7; D may be TRBD2 (5 bases). There are 11 residues in the CDR3. Trimming removed 10 bases at V and 3 bases at J, with 10 bases between. CDR1 is LNHDA, CDR2 SQIVND, per germline (reference sequence). The CDR3: CATAGFYEQYF. The CDR3 coding sequence is TGTGCCACCGCGGGTTTCTACGAGCAGTACTTC.

This chain joins TRBV9 and TRBJ2-3; D uncertain. The germline gives CDR1 SGDLS, CDR2 YYNGEE. This CDR3 has 13 amino acids. The V end lost 7 bases, the J end lost 2 bases, and 11 bases lay between the germline ends. This chain's CDR3 is CASAVHPTDTQYF. CDR3 coding DNA: TGTGCCAGCGCGGTACACCCCACAGATACGCAGTATTTT. Complete variable domain (other parts from reference TRBV9 and TRBJ2-3): DSGVTQTPKHLITATGQRVTLRCSPRSGDLSVYWYQQSLDQGLQFLIQYYNGEERAKGNILERFSAQQFPDLHSELNLSSLELGDSALYFCASAVHPTDTQYFGPGTRLTVL.

The chain has TRBV4-2 and TRBJ1-5, with D hard to call. The CDR3 is 14 residues long. V was shortened by 0 bases and J by 11 bases, with 14 bases between the two germline ends. CDR1 is LGHNA, CDR2 YNFKEQ, per germline. This chain's CDR3 is CASSQERARQSQHF. DNA for the CDR3: TGTGCCAGCAGCCAAGAGAGGGCACGGCAGTCCCAGCATTTT.

The chain recombines TRBV2 with TRBJ2-5, with D possibly matching TRBD1 (6 bases). Trimming removed 10 bases at V and 4 bases at J, with 16 bases between. This CDR3 has 13 amino acids. Per the germline V gene, CDR1 is SNHLY and CDR2 is FYNNEI. Here the CDR3 DNA reads TGTGCCATTGCACAGGGTCCACGAGAGACCCAGTACTTC. It encodes CAIAQGPRETQYF.

The rearrangement joins TRBV28 to TRBJ2-7; 9 nucleotides match TRBD2. The germline V gene encodes CDR1 MDHEN and CDR2 SYDVKM. This CDR3 is built from 13 residues. Trimming at V came to 8 bases and at J to 2 bases, leaving 4 bases not matched to a gene. CDR3: CASLAGPTYEQYF. The CDR3, as DNA: TGTGCCAGCCTAGCGGGACCAACCTACGAGCAGTACTTC.